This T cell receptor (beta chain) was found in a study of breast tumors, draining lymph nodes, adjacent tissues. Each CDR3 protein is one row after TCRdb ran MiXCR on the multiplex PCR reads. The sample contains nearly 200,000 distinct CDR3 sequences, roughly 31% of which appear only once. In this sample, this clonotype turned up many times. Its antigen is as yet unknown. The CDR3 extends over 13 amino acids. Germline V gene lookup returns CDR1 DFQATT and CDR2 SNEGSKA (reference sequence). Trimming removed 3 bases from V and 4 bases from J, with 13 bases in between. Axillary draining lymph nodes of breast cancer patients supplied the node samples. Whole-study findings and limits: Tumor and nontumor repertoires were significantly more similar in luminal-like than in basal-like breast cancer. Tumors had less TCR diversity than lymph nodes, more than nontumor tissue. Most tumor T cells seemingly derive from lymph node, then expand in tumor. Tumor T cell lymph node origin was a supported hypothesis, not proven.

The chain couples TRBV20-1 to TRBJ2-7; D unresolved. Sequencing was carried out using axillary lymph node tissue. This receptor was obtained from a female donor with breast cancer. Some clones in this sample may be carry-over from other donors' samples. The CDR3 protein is CSARPGNSYEQYF. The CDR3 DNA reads TGCAGTGCTAGGCCTGGAAATAGTTACGAGCAGTACTTC.